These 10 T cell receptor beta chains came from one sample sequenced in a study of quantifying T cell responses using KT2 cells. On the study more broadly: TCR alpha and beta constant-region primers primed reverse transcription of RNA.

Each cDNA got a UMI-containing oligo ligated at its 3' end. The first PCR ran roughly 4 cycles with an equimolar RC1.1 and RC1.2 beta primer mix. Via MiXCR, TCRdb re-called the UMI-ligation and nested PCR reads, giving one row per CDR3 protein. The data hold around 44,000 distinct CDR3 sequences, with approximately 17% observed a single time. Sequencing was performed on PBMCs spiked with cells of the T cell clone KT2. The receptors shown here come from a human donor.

The CDR3 loop reads CSARARDISSYEQYF. CDR3 coding DNA: TGCAGTGCTAGGGCTAGGGACATTAGCTCCTACGAGCAGTACTTC. V and J are TRBV20-1 and TRBJ2-7, with TRBD1 as a possible D gene (6 bases). Trimming took 3 bases from V and 0 from J, leaving 15 bases between them. This CDR3 spans 15 amino acids. The germline gives CDR1 DFQATT, CDR2 SNEGSKA (reference sequence).

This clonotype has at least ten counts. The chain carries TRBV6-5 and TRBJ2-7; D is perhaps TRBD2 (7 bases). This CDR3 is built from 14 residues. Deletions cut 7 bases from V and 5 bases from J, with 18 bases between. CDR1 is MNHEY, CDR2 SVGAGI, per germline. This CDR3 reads CASTRAAGADEQYF. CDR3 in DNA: TGTGCCAGCACTCGGGCGGCGGGGGCGGACGAGCAGTACTTC.

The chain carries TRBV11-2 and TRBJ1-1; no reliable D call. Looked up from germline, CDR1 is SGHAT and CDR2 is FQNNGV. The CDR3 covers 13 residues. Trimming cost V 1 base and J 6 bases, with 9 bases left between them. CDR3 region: CASSLVAVAEAFF. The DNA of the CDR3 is TGTGCCAGCAGCTTAGTGGCGGTTGCTGAAGCTTTCTTT.

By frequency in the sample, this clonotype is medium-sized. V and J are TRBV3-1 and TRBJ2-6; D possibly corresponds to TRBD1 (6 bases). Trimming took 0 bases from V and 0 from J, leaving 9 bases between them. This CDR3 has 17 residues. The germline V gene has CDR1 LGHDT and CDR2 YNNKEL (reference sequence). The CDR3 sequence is CASSQDGTNSGANVLTF. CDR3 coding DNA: TGTGCCAGCAGCCAAGATGGGACAAACTCTGGGGCCAACGTCCTGACTTTC.

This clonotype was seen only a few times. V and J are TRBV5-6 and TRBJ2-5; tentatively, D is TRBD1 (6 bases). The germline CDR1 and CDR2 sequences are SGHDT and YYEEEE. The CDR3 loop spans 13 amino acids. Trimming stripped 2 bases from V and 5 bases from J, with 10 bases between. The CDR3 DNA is TGTGCCAGCAGCTTTACAGGGTGGGAGACCCAGTACTTC. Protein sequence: CASSFTGWETQYF.

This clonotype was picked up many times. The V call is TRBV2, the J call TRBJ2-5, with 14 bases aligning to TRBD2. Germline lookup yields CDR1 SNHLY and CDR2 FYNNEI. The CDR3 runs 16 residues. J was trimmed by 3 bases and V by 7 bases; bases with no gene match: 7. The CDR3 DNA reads TGTGCCAGCACTGGGACTAGCGGGAGTCTAGAAGAGACCCAGTACTTC. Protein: CASTGTSGSLEETQYF.

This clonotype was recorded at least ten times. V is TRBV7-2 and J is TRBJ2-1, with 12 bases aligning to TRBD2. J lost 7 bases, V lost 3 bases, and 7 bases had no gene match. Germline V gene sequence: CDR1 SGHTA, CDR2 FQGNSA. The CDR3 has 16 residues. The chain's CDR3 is CASSFSSGGASNEQFF. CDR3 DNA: TGTGCCAGCAGCTTTTCTAGCGGGGGGGCGTCGAATGAGCAGTTCTTC.

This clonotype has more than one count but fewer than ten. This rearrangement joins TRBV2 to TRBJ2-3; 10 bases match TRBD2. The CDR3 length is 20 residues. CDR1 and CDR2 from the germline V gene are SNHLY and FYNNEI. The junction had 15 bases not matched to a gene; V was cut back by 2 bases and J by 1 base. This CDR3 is CASSEWGPPLAGGRTDTQYF. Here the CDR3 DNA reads TGTGCCAGCAGTGAATGGGGTCCCCCTTTAGCGGGGGGCCGCACAGATACGCAGTATTTT.

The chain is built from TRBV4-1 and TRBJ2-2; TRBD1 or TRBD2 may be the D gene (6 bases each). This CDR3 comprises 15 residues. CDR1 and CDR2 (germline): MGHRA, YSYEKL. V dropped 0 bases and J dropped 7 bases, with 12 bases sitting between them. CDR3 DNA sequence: TGCGCCAGCAGCCAAGATAGAGGGGGGTACGGGGAGCTGTTTTTT. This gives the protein CASSQDRGGYGELFF.

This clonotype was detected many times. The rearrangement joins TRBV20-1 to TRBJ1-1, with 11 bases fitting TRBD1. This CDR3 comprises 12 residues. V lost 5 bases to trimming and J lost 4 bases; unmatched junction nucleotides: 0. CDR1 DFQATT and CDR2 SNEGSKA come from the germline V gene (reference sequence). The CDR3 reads CSAGQGATEAFF. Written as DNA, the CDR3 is TGCAGTGCTGGACAGGGGGCCACTGAAGCTTTCTTT.